This TCR beta chain was documented in a study of blood T cell repertoires in COVID-19. Overall study context: Whether acute or convalescent, the COVID-19 samples came from the United States, Italy and Spain. Nucleic acid was either cDNA or gDNA, and it came from T cells, B-cell-depleted T cells, or PBMCs.

V was pared by 0 bases and J by 6 bases, with 7 bases of the junction left unmatched. CDR1 and CDR2 from the germline V gene are LNHDA and SQIVND (reference sequence). The CDR3 totals 16 residues. Seattle enrolled patients during active infection and tracked them longitudinally. The sample holds one count of this clone. Authors' analysis steps: Reference gene primer amplification gave estimated nucleated cell counts. Produced via immunoSEQ multiplex PCR; TCRdb's table is partial and in-frame only. V, J and clone size derive from that table, while D and trimming were established from the DNA sequence. Of about 310,000 clones in the sample, 90% were seen once.

This sequence joins TRBV19 and TRBJ2-3; 9 bases fit TRBD1. The TCR was taken from a woman aged 40 to 49 with COVID-19, enrolled during active disease. The specimen was peripheral blood. CDR3 protein: CASSIDRTGGSDTQYF. CDR3 DNA: TGTGCCAGTAGTATAGATCGTACAGGGGGCTCGGATACGCAGTATTTT.